These 14 T cell receptor beta chains were sequenced from one sample in a study of T cell responses to AZD1222 COVID-19 vaccine. Clones were read by immunoSEQ multiplex PCR, and TCRdb kept only the in-frame ones, dropping some. Of 130,000 or so clones detected, approximately 92% appear once; the ten largest clones hold 0.85% to 1.3%. This sample comprised peripheral blood, obtained on day 0 of AZD1222 vaccination. The source of these receptors is an adult in good health.

This chain joins TRBV5-1 and TRBJ2-6; TRBD2 might be the D (6 bases). The germline V gene encodes CDR1 SGHRS and CDR2 YFSETQ. Trimming removed 0 bases from V and 4 bases from J, with 11 bases in between. The CDR3 spans 16 residues. The CDR3 bases are TGCGCCAGCAGCTTGGATCCCGGAGGGGGGGCCAACGTCCTGACTTTC. Translating it yields CASSLDPGGGANVLTF.

The chain uses TRBV5-4 and TRBJ1-3; D unclear. Germline assignment: CDR1 SGHNT and CDR2 YYREEE (reference sequence). The CDR3 length is 17 residues. V dropped 3 bases and J dropped 2 bases, with 18 bases sitting between them. The CDR3 loop is CASSSVGRPQTGNTIYF. The CDR3 region has the DNA TGTGCCAGCAGCTCGGTTGGACGGCCCCAAACTGGAAACACCATATATTTT.

This rearrangement joins TRBV5-1 to TRBJ2-6, with D unclear. Germline V gene data show CDR1 as SGHRS and CDR2 as YFSETQ. The CDR3 extends over 16 amino acids. The V and J ends lost 3 bases and 2 bases respectively, with 12 bases between them. As DNA, the CDR3 is TGCGCCAGCAGCTCCGTACCCCCCCCTGGGGCCAACGTCCTGACTTTC. Protein sequence: CASSSVPPPGANVLTF.

The chain is built from TRBV30 and TRBJ2-3, with unresolved D. Germline CDR1 GTSNPN, CDR2 SVGIG (reference sequence). The ends were cut back, 3 bases at V and 0 bases at J, with 10 bases in the middle. The CDR3 extends over 14 amino acids. The CDR3 sequence is CAWRYGISTDTQYF. The CDR3 region has the DNA TGTGCCTGGAGGTACGGAATTAGCACAGATACGCAGTATTTT.

The rearrangement uses TRBV7-9 and TRBJ1-2, with D possibly being TRBD1 (5 bases). The CDR3 is 15 residues long. Germline loops: CDR1 SEHNR, CDR2 FQNEAQ (reference sequence). V was clipped by 1 base and J by 2 bases, with 11 bases between them. Written as DNA, the CDR3 is TGTGCCAGCAGCTTAGGTCGGGCAGGGAACTATGGCTACACCTTC. Translating it yields CASSLGRAGNYGYTF. The full variable domain, in which reference TRBV7-9 and TRBJ1-2 provide the parts outside the CDR3, is DTGVSQNPRHKITKRGQNVTFRCDPISEHNRLYWYRQTLGQGPEFLTYFQNEAQLEKSRLLSDRFSAERPKGSFSTLEIQRTEQGDSAMYLCASSLGRAGNYGYTFGSGTRLTVV.

The J gene is TRBJ1-1, the V gene TRBV18; weak D call: TRBD1 (6 bases). The V gene lost 6 bases and the J gene lost 1 base, with 9 bases spanning the gap. This CDR3 spans 13 amino acids. Germline lookup yields CDR1 KGHSH and CDR2 LQKENI. The CDR3 DNA sequence: TGTGCCAGCTCCTTGACAGGGAACACTGAAGCTTTCTTT. Translation gives CASSLTGNTEAFF.

The chain has TRBV9 and TRBJ2-1, with D possibly matching TRBD2 (5 bases). The V and J ends lost 3 bases and 0 bases respectively, with 10 bases between them. Germline CDR1 and CDR2: SGDLS and YYNGEE. The CDR3 has 15 residues. The CDR3 region has the DNA TGTGCCAGCAGCGGGAGCGGTGACTCCTACAATGAGCAGTTCTTC. Protein sequence: CASSGSGDSYNEQFF.

The chain employs TRBV10-3 and TRBJ1-4; D is ambiguous. V was shortened by 8 bases and J by 3 bases, with 10 bases between the two germline ends. The CDR3 is 13 residues long. The germline V gene has CDR1 ENHRY and CDR2 SYGVKD. For the CDR3, the DNA is TGTGCCATCTCGGGAGGTTCTAATGAAAAACTGTTTTTT. Amino acid sequence: CAISGGSNEKLFF.

The chain joins TRBV6-1 to TRBJ2-5; D gene unclear. Germline V lookup: CDR1 MNHNS, CDR2 SASEGT. Trimming left V 3 bases short and J 0 bases short, with 5 bases between. The CDR3 has 13 amino acids. The CDR3 here is CASSEGYQETQYF. The CDR3 region has the DNA TGTGCCAGCAGTGAGGGATACCAAGAGACCCAGTACTTC.

The DNA for the CDR3 is TGTGCCAGCAGCTCGGACAGGACTTATCAGCCCCAGCATTTT. This codes for CASSSDRTYQPQHF. The chain has TRBV7-9 and TRBJ1-5, with 7 bases that match TRBD1. V gave up 4 bases and J gave up 5 bases; unmatched junction bases: 5. The CDR3 has 14 residues. The V gene's germline CDR1 is SEHNR and CDR2 FQNEAQ (reference sequence).

This chain uses TRBV9 with TRBJ2-7, with D tentatively TRBD2 (5 bases). This CDR3 contains 15 residues. The germline gives CDR1 SGDLS, CDR2 YYNGEE. V was trimmed by 0 bases and J by 3 bases, leaving 13 bases between them. This chain's CDR3 is CASSVDSGLNYEQYF. The CDR3 bases are TGTGCCAGCAGCGTAGACAGCGGACTCAACTACGAGCAGTACTTC. The full variable domain, in which reference TRBV9 and TRBJ2-7 provide the parts outside the CDR3, is DSGVTQTPKHLITATGQRVTLRCSPRSGDLSVYWYQQSLDQGLQFLIQYYNGEERAKGNILERFSAQQFPDLHSELNLSSLELGDSALYFCASSVDSGLNYEQYFGPGTRLTVT.

J is TRBJ1-1 and V is TRBV9; TRBD1 might be the D (6 bases). CDR3 length: 16 residues. Trimming took 0 bases from V and 0 from J, leaving 12 bases between them. Germline assignment: CDR1 SGDLS and CDR2 YYNGEE. CDR3 in DNA: TGTGCCAGCAGCGTAGAAAATCAGGGGCTGAACACTGAAGCTTTCTTT. Its protein is CASSVENQGLNTEAFF.

The chain has TRBV6-5 and TRBJ1-2; 9 bases are a match to TRBD1. Germline V gives CDR1 MNHEY, CDR2 SVGAGI. The length of the CDR3 is 15 residues. V dropped 6 bases and J dropped 2; count of bases not matched to a gene: 7. The CDR3 region has the DNA TGTGCCAGCAGCGGACAGGGGCCCTTAAACTATGGCTACACCTTC. Amino acid sequence: CASSGQGPLNYGYTF.

The rearrangement joins TRBV23-1 to TRBJ2-2; 8 positions agree with TRBD2. TRBV23-1 is flagged as an ORF with uncertain function. The CDR3 is 17 residues long. With V trimmed by 2 bases and J by 6 bases, 11 bases remained unmatched. The CDR3 DNA reads TGCGCCAGCAGTCAAGACGAGGGACTAGGGGCGGCCGGGGAGCTGTTTTTT. Translated: CASSQDEGLGAAGELFF.